The 12 T cell receptor beta chains below all came from one sample that was sequenced in a study of blood T cell repertoires in COVID-19. Libraries were prepared by immunoSEQ multiplex PCR; TCRdb keeps only in-frame clonotypes and omits some of them. The table records about 32,000 clones, about nine tenths of them present only once. The sample taken for sequencing was peripheral blood. These receptors all come from a man between 70 and 80 years old with active or convalescent COVID-19.

The V call is TRBV2, the J call TRBJ1-2; D perhaps matches TRBD1 (5 bases). CDR3 length: 14 residues. Deletions cut 4 bases from V and 4 bases from J, with 13 bases between. Germline V CDR1 and CDR2: SNHLY, FYNNEI. This chain's CDR3 is CASSVDQGFYGYTF. The CDR3 DNA follows: TGTGCCAGCAGTGTGGACCAGGGATTCTATGGCTACACCTTC.

The J gene is TRBJ2-7, the V gene TRBV4-2, with a tentative D call TRBD1 (6 bases). The CDR3 contains 13 residues. Germline-derived CDR1 and CDR2 are LGHNA and YNFKEQ. V lost 4 bases and J 6 bases, leaving 13 bases between the germline ends. CDR3 region: CASSLTQGTEQYF. In DNA, the CDR3 is TGTGCCAGCAGCCTTACACAGGGAACCGAGCAGTACTTC.

This clone counts as large (0.1 to 1%). The CDR3 sequence: CARARDRARCNQPQHF. The CDR3, as DNA: TGTGCCAGGGCCCGGGACAGGGCTCGATGCAATCAGCCCCAGCATTTT. The gene calls are TRBV6-7 and TRBJ1-5; TRBD1 aligns across 9 bases. TRBV6-7 is filed as an ORF, its function uncertain. The CDR3 loop spans 16 amino acids. The junction had 11 bases not matched to a gene; V was cut back by 9 bases and J by 2 bases.

The chain uses TRBV29-1 and TRBJ2-7; 8 nucleotides agree with TRBD2. The CDR3 is 16 amino acids. With 7 bases clipped from V and 2 bases from J, the junction kept 16 bases outside the gene matches. Germline assignment: CDR1 SQVTM and CDR2 ANQGSEA. CDR3 sequence (DNA): TGCAGCGCCGGTGGACTAGCTGGAAGGGGAACCTACGAGCAGTACTTC. Its translation is CSAGGLAGRGTYEQYF.

This sequence joins TRBV18 and TRBJ1-5, with no clear D. The CDR3 extends over 13 amino acids. Germline V gene data show CDR1 as KGHSH and CDR2 as LQKENI. With 4 bases removed from V and 3 bases from J, the gap between germline ends came to 7 bases. Written as DNA, the CDR3 is TGTGCCAGCTCACGGGCAGTCAATCAGCCCCAGCATTTT. Translation gives CASSRAVNQPQHF.

The chain employs TRBV19 and TRBJ1-2, with 9 positions matching TRBD1. J lost 5 bases, V lost 4 bases, and 11 bases had no gene match. The CDR3 loop spans 16 amino acids. Germline V lookup: CDR1 LNHDA, CDR2 SQIVND (reference sequence). The CDR3 DNA sequence: TGTGCCAGTAGTAGAGCACAGGGGGCCGAAGGGTATGGCTACACCTTC. Translated, it gives CASSRAQGAEGYGYTF.

This chain connects TRBV12-3 or TRBV12-4 to TRBJ2-5; tentative D call: TRBD2 (7 bases). The V end was cut by 7 bases, the J end by 5 bases, with 14 bases between. The CDR3 extends over 13 amino acids. The CDR3 spells CASKGGPWETQYF. The DNA of the CDR3 is TGTGCCAGCAAGGGGGGGCCCTGGGAGACCCAGTACTTC.

The V gene is TRBV10-1, the J gene TRBJ1-1; weak D call: TRBD1 (6 bases). This CDR3 region has 14 residues. Looked up from germline, CDR1 is WNHNN and CDR2 is SYGVQD (reference sequence). V was shortened by 9 bases and J by 1 base, with 15 bases between the two germline ends. The CDR3 here is CARGEDSENTEAFF. The CDR3 DNA sequence: TGCGCCAGAGGCGAGGACAGCGAGAACACTGAAGCTTTCTTT.

This rearrangement joins TRBV9 to TRBJ1-2; TRBD1 is a possible D gene (6 bases). The germline gives CDR1 SGDLS, CDR2 YYNGEE. With 3 bases removed from V and 4 bases from J, the gap between germline ends came to 10 bases. This CDR3 is 13 amino acids long. The chain's CDR3 is CASSAGTRYGYTF. The DNA for the CDR3 is TGTGCCAGCAGCGCCGGGACACGCTATGGCTACACCTTC.

The chain is built from TRBV15 and TRBJ1-3; 9 bases agree with TRBD1. Germline V lookup: CDR1 LNHNV, CDR2 YYDKDF (reference sequence). The CDR3 has 17 amino acids. J was trimmed by 0 bases and V by 4 bases; bases with no gene match: 7. This CDR3 reads CATSTGQGRRSGNTIYF. CDR3 in DNA: TGTGCCACCAGCACGGGACAGGGAAGACGCTCTGGAAACACCATATATTTT. The variable domain in full, with the rest retrieved from reference TRBV15 and TRBJ1-3, is DAMVIQNPRYQVTQFGKPVTLSCSQTLNHNVMYWYQQKSSQAPKLLFHYYDKDFNNEADTPDNFQSRRPNTSFCFLDIRSPGLGDTAMYLCATSTGQGRRSGNTIYFGEGSWLTVV.

This CDR3 is CASKQHYGYTF. The CDR3 nucleotides read TGTGCCAGTAAACAGCACTATGGCTACACCTTC. This sequence joins TRBV19 and TRBJ1-2, with no clear D. V was trimmed by 7 bases and J by 3 bases, leaving 6 bases between them. Germline V gene data show CDR1 as LNHDA and CDR2 as SQIVND (reference sequence). This CDR3 comprises 11 residues.

The chain has TRBV2 and TRBJ1-5; 7 bases match TRBD1. With V trimmed by 6 bases and J by 2 bases, 7 bases remained unmatched. This CDR3 has 15 amino acids. Germline CDR1 and CDR2: SNHLY and FYNNEI. CDR3 region: CASRDYRGGNQPQHF. CDR3 sequence (DNA): TGTGCCAGCAGGGATTACAGGGGTGGCAATCAGCCCCAGCATTTT. The entire variable domain, with the rest obtained from reference TRBV2 and TRBJ1-5, is as follows: EPEVTQTPSHQVTQMGQEVILRCVPISNHLYFYWYRQILGQKVEFLVSFYNNEISEKSEIFDDQFSVERPDGSNFTLKIRSTKLEDSAMYFCASRDYRGGNQPQHFGDGTRLSIL.